This TCR beta chain appears in the sequencing data of a study of T-cell memory formation after mild COVID-19. Study findings and constraints: Pre-infection memory already had some responding clones, implying cross-reactive memory joined. Clones which contracted sat mainly in CM and EM if CD4+, and in EMRA if CD8+. While clones contracting from day 15 to 85 were balanced between CD4 and CD8, later expanders leaned CD4+.

cDNA libraries for TCR alpha and TCR beta, carrying sample barcodes and UMIs, came from 5'RACE with constant-segment primers. A single record per CDR3 protein comes from TCRdb applying MiXCR to the 5' RACE reads. This table has about 420,000 distinct CDR3 sequences, about 25% appearing once. CDR3 length equals 15 residues. A word on this clonotype: The antigen remains undetermined.

The TCR originated in an adult woman who had mild COVID-19 (a few samples of this study predate the infection). Cell type and time point are not known. The source material was PBMCs or a T cell subset sorted from them (not recorded which). This sequence joins TRBV21-1 and TRBJ2-7; the table's D call, TRBD1, was not checked against the DNA. TRBV21-1 is a pseudogene. The CDR3: CASHNPGHGGSEQYF. For the CDR3, the DNA is TGTGCCAGCCACAATCCGGGACATGGTGGCTCCGAGCAGTACTTC.